A single sample is the source of the 7 T cell receptor beta chains below, sequenced in a study of cytomegalovirus exposure and HLA in healthy donors. Primers included in the PCR were 60 Vbeta and 13 Jbeta primers. Sequencing was performed with immunoSEQ multiplex PCR; in TCRdb, only in-frame clones are kept and a portion is missing. The data show some 140,000 clones, more than 70% seen once. Sequencing was performed on PBMCs. The receptor set was obtained from a man aged 40-49 years in good health and CMV-seronegative.

This chain links TRBV5-1 with TRBJ2-1; D perhaps matches TRBD1 (6 bases). Trimming pared 0 bases from V and 5 bases from J, leaving 18 bases between. The CDR3 has 17 amino acids. The germline gives CDR1 SGHRS, CDR2 YFSETQ. Written as DNA, the CDR3 is TGCGCCAGCAGCTTGGTAAACACAGGGCGCCGGAACAATGAGCAGTTCTTC. This encodes CASSLVNTGRRNNEQFF.

The chain has TRBV6-6 and TRBJ2-7; the D gene is possibly TRBD1 (6 bases). Trimming removed 4 bases from V and 0 bases from J, with 13 bases in between. This CDR3 is built from 15 residues. In germline, CDR1 is MNHNY, CDR2 SVGAGI (reference sequence). The CDR3 here is CASSSQGRGSYEQYF. In DNA, the CDR3 is TGTGCCAGCAGTTCACAGGGCCGAGGCTCCTACGAGCAGTACTTC.

The V call is TRBV7-2, the J call TRBJ1-2, with TRBD1 as a possible D gene (5 bases). Germline V gives CDR1 SGHTA, CDR2 FQGNSA. V lost 4 bases and J lost 5, with 8 bases in between. The CDR3 contains 12 residues. The CDR3 sequence is CASSSGGYGYTF. The CDR3 nucleotides are TGTGCCAGCAGCTCCGGGGGGTATGGCTACACCTTC. Combining the CDR3 with reference TRBV7-2 and TRBJ1-2 gives the whole variable domain GAGVSQSPSNKVTEKGKDVELRCDPISGHTALYWYRQSLGQGLEFLIYFQGNSAPDKSGLPSDRFSAERTGGSVSTLTIQRTQQEDSAVYLCASSSGGYGYTFGSGTRLTVV.

In this sample, this clone turned up a few times. This chain links TRBV19 with TRBJ2-3; tentatively, D is TRBD2 (5 bases). V lost 4 bases and J lost 5, with 19 bases in between. This CDR3 is 16 amino acids long. Germline loops: CDR1 LNHDA, CDR2 SQIVND (reference sequence). The CDR3 loop reads CASSRSPSVGRDTQYF. The CDR3 bases are TGTGCCAGTAGTAGATCGCCCAGCGTGGGGAGAGATACGCAGTATTTT.

This clone was counted a few times. The chain recombines TRBV4-1 with TRBJ2-1; TRBD2 matches 13 bases. J lost 10 bases, V lost 6 bases, and 15 bases had no gene match. Germline CDR1 and CDR2: MGHRA and YSYEKL. The CDR3 runs to 17 residues. The CDR3 region is CASSPQLGLAGAGEQFF. CDR3 sequence (DNA): TGCGCCAGCAGTCCTCAGCTCGGACTAGCGGGGGCAGGGGAGCAGTTCTTC.

The chain combines TRBV12-5 with TRBJ2-1, with D uncertain. Germline assignment: CDR1 LGHNT and CDR2 FRNRAP. The CDR3 loop spans 16 amino acids. V was cut by 10 bases and J by 1 base, with 20 bases left in between. The CDR3 is CATSYLGPRSYNEQFF. CDR3 sequence (DNA): TGTGCTACGTCGTATCTGGGCCCCAGGTCCTACAATGAGCAGTTCTTC.

This clone counts as medium-sized. J is TRBJ2-3 and V is TRBV11-3, with 7 bases aligning to TRBD1. Germline loops: CDR1 SGHNT, CDR2 YENEEA. J gave up 4 bases and V 5 bases, and 6 bases lay outside the gene matches. The CDR3 has 14 amino acids. The CDR3 sequence: CASSPPDRADTQYF. The CDR3 bases are TGTGCCAGCAGCCCCCCCGACAGGGCAGATACGCAGTATTTT.